This passage covers 20 T cell receptor beta chains from one sample sequenced in a study of cytomegalovirus exposure and HLA in healthy donors. PCR used 60 Vbeta primers and 13 Jbeta primers. The assay was immunoSEQ multiplex PCR, and TCRdb's table has in-frame clones only and misses some. The sample lists 85,000 to 130,000 clones, just over 70% occurring once. The specimen was PBMCs. Receptor source: a boy between 5 and 17 years old in good health and CMV-seronegative.

V and J are TRBV30 and TRBJ2-1; possible D gene TRBD1, 5 bases. CDR1 is GTSNPN and CDR2 is SVGIG in the germline V gene (reference sequence). This CDR3 has 12 residues. V was pared by 1 base and J by 9 bases, with 10 bases between. CDR3: CAWSGQGAEQFF. CDR3 DNA sequence: TGTGCCTGGAGTGGGCAGGGCGCTGAGCAGTTCTTC.

This chain links TRBV28 with TRBJ2-1; 7 bases map to TRBD1. The CDR3 spans 15 residues. V was pared by 6 bases and J by 7 bases, with 12 bases of the junction left unmatched. CDR1 and CDR2 from the germline V gene are MDHEN and SYDVKM. The CDR3 is CASSPQGRPTNEQFF. As DNA, the CDR3 is TGTGCCAGCAGCCCACAGGGGCGACCTACTAATGAGCAGTTCTTC.

This clone has just a few counts. The CDR3 reads CASSREGTGNQPQHF. CDR3 in DNA: TGTGCCAGCAGTAGAGAAGGGACAGGCAATCAGCCCCAGCATTTT. This chain connects TRBV6-5 to TRBJ1-5, with 7 bases identical to TRBD1. This CDR3 spans 15 amino acids. Germline loops: CDR1 MNHEY, CDR2 SVGAGI. Losses at the gene ends were 5 bases for V and 2 bases for J; bases not matched to a gene: 6.

The chain combines TRBV9 with TRBJ2-2; TRBD2 aligns across 10 bases. CDR1 SGDLS and CDR2 YYNGEE come from the germline V gene. This CDR3 region has 16 residues. J gave up 3 bases and V 0 bases, and 2 bases lay outside the gene matches. The CDR3 DNA reads as TGTGCCAGCAGCGTAGTAGCGGGAGGTCACACCGGGGAGCTGTTTTTT. It is translated as CASSVVAGGHTGELFF. Based on the CDR3 plus reference TRBV9 and TRBJ2-2, the full variable domain is DSGVTQTPKHLITATGQRVTLRCSPRSGDLSVYWYQQSLDQGLQFLIQYYNGEERAKGNILERFSAQQFPDLHSELNLSSLELGDSALYFCASSVVAGGHTGELFFGEGSRLTVL.

The chain joins TRBV19 to TRBJ1-5, with D tentatively TRBD1 (5 bases). The germline V and J ends were trimmed by 7 bases and 0 bases, with 16 bases remaining between them. This CDR3 region has 16 residues. Germline CDR1 LNHDA, CDR2 SQIVND (reference sequence). The CDR3 sequence is CASTDPTAYSNQPQHF. CDR3 DNA: TGTGCCAGTACCGACCCGACAGCTTATAGCAATCAGCCCCAGCATTTT.

This chain connects TRBV5-4 to TRBJ2-3; 9 nucleotides align to TRBD2. This CDR3 comprises 16 residues. V gave up 2 bases and J gave up 4 bases; unmatched junction bases: 8. Germline CDR1 is SGHNT and CDR2 is YYREEE (reference sequence). The CDR3 loop reads CASSFRGAGGPDTQYF. For the CDR3, the DNA is TGTGCCAGCAGCTTTAGGGGCGCGGGGGGGCCAGATACGCAGTATTTT.

The CDR3 spells CASTLTTSTDTQYF. Here the CDR3 DNA reads TGTGCCAGCACCCTCACTACTAGCACAGATACGCAGTATTTT. This chain joins TRBV2 and TRBJ2-3; D call uncertain. This CDR3 region has 14 residues. CDR1 and CDR2 (germline): SNHLY, FYNNEI. V was clipped by 7 bases and J by 0 bases, with 11 bases between them. Full variable domain (rest looked up from reference TRBV2 and TRBJ2-3): EPEVTQTPSHQVTQMGQEVILRCVPISNHLYFYWYRQILGQKVEFLVSFYNNEISEKSEIFDDQFSVERPDGSNFTLKIRSTKLEDSAMYFCASTLTTSTDTQYFGPGTRLTVL.

Regarding this clone: At one end, the junction sequence differs from germline, possibly due to a read error. The chain carries TRBV7-9 and TRBJ1-5; D may be TRBD1 (5 bases). The length of the CDR3 is 12 residues. The germline V gene encodes CDR1 SEHNR and CDR2 FQNEAQ (reference sequence). The CDR3 nucleotides are TGTTCCAGCAGTCAGGGCTATCAGCCCCAGCATTTT. This codes for CSSSQGYQPQHF.

The CDR3, as DNA: TGTGCCAGCAGTCAGGGGCCCCTTAATCAGCCCCAGCATTTT. Translation: CASSQGPLNQPQHF. V usage is TRBV28 and J usage is TRBJ1-5; tentatively, D is TRBD1 (6 bases). The ends were cut back, 5 bases at V and 4 bases at J, with 12 bases in the middle. The CDR3 has 14 amino acids. In germline, CDR1 is MDHEN, CDR2 SYDVKM.

This clone was detected only a few times. The rearrangement uses TRBV10-3 and TRBJ2-7; D might be TRBD2 (6 bases). The V gene lost 2 bases and the J gene lost 6 bases, with 17 bases spanning the gap. Germline CDR1 is ENHRY and CDR2 is SYGVKD. The CDR3 sequence is 15 residues long. The CDR3 DNA follows: TGTGCCATCAGTGAGAAAGAGCGGGCAGCGCTCGAGCAGTACTTC. Amino acids: CAISEKERAALEQYF.

The chain employs TRBV5-4 and TRBJ2-7, with 12 bases aligning to TRBD2. Germline V gene lookup returns CDR1 SGHNT and CDR2 YYREEE (reference sequence). There are 14 residues in the CDR3. The ends lost 4 bases at V and 3 bases at J; junction bases unmatched: 2. The CDR3, as DNA: TGTGCCAGCAGCCTGACTAGCGGGAGCTACGAGCAGTACTTC. Protein product: CASSLTSGSYEQYF.

The genes are TRBV6-5 and TRBJ2-7; 9 bases agree with TRBD1. The length of the CDR3 is 13 residues. V shed 4 bases, J shed 6 bases, and the junction held 4 bases outside the gene matches. Per germline, CDR1 MNHEY and CDR2 SVGAGI. The CDR3 region has the DNA TGTGCCAGCAGTTCCTCGACAGGGGGCGAGCAGTACTTC. Encoded protein: CASSSSTGGEQYF.

This chain links TRBV6-5 with TRBJ1-1, with D possibly matching TRBD1 (5 bases). This CDR3 is built from 14 residues. Germline CDR1 reads MNHEY; CDR2 reads SVGAGI. Trimming removed 8 bases from V and 5 bases from J, with 18 bases in between. The CDR3 sequence: CASGRAHGGTEAFF. The CDR3 bases are TGTGCCAGCGGGAGGGCTCACGGGGGGACTGAAGCTTTCTTT.

This rearrangement joins TRBV5-1 to TRBJ1-2; 8 bases match TRBD1. The CDR3 has 14 residues. Germline values: CDR1 SGHRS, CDR2 YFSETQ. The ends lost 7 bases at V and 6 bases at J; junction bases unmatched: 11. This CDR3 is CASLALTGDHGYTF. CDR3 sequence (DNA): TGCGCCAGCCTGGCCTTGACAGGGGATCATGGCTACACCTTC.

V gene TRBV7-2 combines with J gene TRBJ2-2; D is uncertain. In germline, CDR1 is SGHTA, CDR2 FQGNSA. The V end lost 2 bases, the J end lost 1 base, and 8 bases lay between the germline ends. The CDR3 has 15 residues. CDR3 DNA: TGTGCCAGCAGCTTACCTCGAGGGAACACCGGGGAGCTGTTTTTT. It codes for CASSLPRGNTGELFF.

The table lists this clone with a few counts. The chain joins TRBV5-1 to TRBJ2-7, with TRBD1 matching 10 bases. The junction had 3 bases not matched to a gene; V was cut back by 3 bases and J by 3 bases. Germline V gene data show CDR1 as SGHRS and CDR2 as YFSETQ. The CDR3 is 14 amino acids. The chain's CDR3 is CASSSRDRGYEQYF. In DNA, the CDR3 is TGCGCCAGCAGCTCCCGGGACAGGGGCTACGAGCAGTACTTC. The whole variable domain, remainder taken from reference TRBV5-1 and TRBJ2-7, is KAGVTQTPRYLIKTRGQQVTLSCSPISGHRSVSWYQQTPGQGLQFLFEYFSETQRNKGNFPGRFSGRQFSNSRSEMNVSTLELGDSALYLCASSSRDRGYEQYFGPGTRLTVT.

The gene calls are TRBV19 and TRBJ1-4; D unclear. The CDR3 is 16 amino acids. V was clipped by 5 bases and J by 0 bases, with 13 bases between them. Germline V lookup: CDR1 LNHDA, CDR2 SQIVND (reference sequence). CDR3 sequence: CASSPSYYSTNEKLFF. CDR3 bases: TGTGCCAGTAGTCCCTCATACTACTCAACTAATGAAAAACTGTTTTTT.

This clone was detected once. A junction boundary mismatches the germline segment, possibly from a read error. The chain links TRBV5-1 to TRBJ2-7; D might be TRBD1 (6 bases). The CDR3 covers 14 residues. The germline gives CDR1 SGHRS, CDR2 YFSETQ. The CDR3 bases are TGCGCCAGCAGCTTGGACAGGGTCTCCGACGAGCAGTACTTC. It codes for CASSLDRVSDEQYF.

This rearrangement joins TRBV29-1 to TRBJ2-7, with TRBD2 as a possible D gene (5 bases). Germline CDR1 SQVTM, CDR2 ANQGSEA. This CDR3 spans 13 amino acids. Trimming pared 6 bases from V and 5 bases from J, leaving 17 bases between. DNA for the CDR3: TGCAGCGTCCGAAGGACGGTGCGGGACGAGCAGTACTTC. This codes for CSVRRTVRDEQYF.

This chain links TRBV7-6 with TRBJ2-7; TRBD2 might be the D (5 bases). With 3 bases removed from V and 6 bases from J, the gap between germline ends came to 12 bases. From germline, CDR1 is SGHVS and CDR2 FNYEAQ. CDR3 size: 13 residues. CDR3 nucleotides: TGTGCCAGCAGCTTGGCCCCCGCGGGCGAGCAGTACTTC. Its protein product is CASSLAPAGEQYF.